The clone carrying this T cell receptor beta chain was observed once. Sequencing used immunoSEQ multiplex PCR; TCRdb keeps in-frame clones, though not all of them. The sample carries tens of thousands of clones, 65% to 90% recorded once. This entry belongs to a study of blood T cell repertoires in COVID-19. This sequence was found in a woman older than 75 with active or convalescent COVID-19. Material: peripheral blood.

CDR3 nucleotide sequence: TGTGCCAGTACCATGACAGGGGCCGAAAAACTGTTTTTT. This encodes CASTMTGAEKLFF. The chain couples TRBV19 to TRBJ1-4, with 8 nucleotides matching TRBD1. V dropped 7 bases and J dropped 8; count of bases not matched to a gene: 6. Germline V gene lookup returns CDR1 LNHDA and CDR2 SQIVND (reference sequence). There are 13 residues in the CDR3.